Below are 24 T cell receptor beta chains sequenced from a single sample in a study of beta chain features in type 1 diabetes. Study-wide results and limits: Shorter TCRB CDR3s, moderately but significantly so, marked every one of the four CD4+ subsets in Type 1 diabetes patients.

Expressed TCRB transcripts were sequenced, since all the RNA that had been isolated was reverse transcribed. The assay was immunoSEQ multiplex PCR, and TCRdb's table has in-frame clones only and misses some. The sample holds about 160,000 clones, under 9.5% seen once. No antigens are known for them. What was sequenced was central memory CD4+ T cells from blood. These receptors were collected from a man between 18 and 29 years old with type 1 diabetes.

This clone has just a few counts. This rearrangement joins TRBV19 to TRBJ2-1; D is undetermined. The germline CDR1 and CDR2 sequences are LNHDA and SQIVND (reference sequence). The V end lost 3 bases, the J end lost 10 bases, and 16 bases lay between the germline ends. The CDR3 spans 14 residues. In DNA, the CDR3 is TGTGCCAGTAGTATCGGCGCGGCCGTTGGGGAGCAGTTCTTC. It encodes CASSIGAAVGEQFF.

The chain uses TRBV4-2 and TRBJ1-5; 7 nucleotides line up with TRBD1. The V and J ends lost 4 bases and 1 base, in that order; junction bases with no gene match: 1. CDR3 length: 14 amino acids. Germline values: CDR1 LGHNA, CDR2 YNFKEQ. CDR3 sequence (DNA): TGTGCCAGCAGCCTGGGACAGAGCAATCAGCCCCAGCATTTT. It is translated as CASSLGQSNQPQHF.

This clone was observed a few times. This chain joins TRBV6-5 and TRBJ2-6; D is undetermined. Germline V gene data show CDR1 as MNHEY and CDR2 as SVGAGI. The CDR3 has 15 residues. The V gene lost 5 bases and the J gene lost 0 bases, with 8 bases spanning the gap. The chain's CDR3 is CASSKQSSGANVLTF. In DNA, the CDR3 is TGTGCCAGCAGTAAACAGAGCTCTGGGGCCAACGTCCTGACTTTC.

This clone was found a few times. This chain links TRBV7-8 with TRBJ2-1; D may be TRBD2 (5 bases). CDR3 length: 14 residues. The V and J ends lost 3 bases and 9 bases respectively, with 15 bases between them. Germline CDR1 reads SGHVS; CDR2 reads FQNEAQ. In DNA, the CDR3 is TGTGCCAGCAGCTTTGTCCTAGCCATGGGTGAGCAGTTCTTC. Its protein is CASSFVLAMGEQFF. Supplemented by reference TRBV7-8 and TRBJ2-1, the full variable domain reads GAGVSQSPRYKVAKRGQDVALRCDPISGHVSLFWYQQALGQGPEFLTYFQNEAQLDKSGLPSDRFFAERPEGSVSTLKIQRTQQEDSAVYLCASSFVLAMGEQFFGPGTRLTVL.

CDR3 amino acids: CASSFLGGAGGPSSYNEQFF. The CDR3, as DNA: TGCGCCAGCAGCTTCCTCGGGGGGGCGGGAGGTCCAAGCTCCTACAATGAGCAGTTCTTC. V usage is TRBV5-1 and J usage is TRBJ2-1; TRBD2 matches 8 bases. CDR1 and CDR2 from the germline V gene are SGHRS and YFSETQ. The length of the CDR3 is 20 residues. The J segment lost 0 bases and the V segment lost 2 bases, leaving 16 bases of the junction unmatched.

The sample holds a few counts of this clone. The CDR3 region is CASSPSGVLHEKLFF. The CDR3 nucleotides read TGTGCCAGCTCACCATCCGGGGTATTGCATGAAAAACTGTTTTTT. This chain links TRBV18 with TRBJ1-4; D not resolved. Trimming took off 2 bases at V and 6 bases at J, with 13 bases between the two ends. Germline V gives CDR1 KGHSH, CDR2 LQKENI. The length of the CDR3 is 15 residues.

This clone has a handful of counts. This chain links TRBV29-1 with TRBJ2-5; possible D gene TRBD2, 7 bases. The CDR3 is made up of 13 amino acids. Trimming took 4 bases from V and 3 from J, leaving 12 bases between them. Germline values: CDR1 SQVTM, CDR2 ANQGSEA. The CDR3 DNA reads TGCAGCGTTGTAAGGGGGGGGGAAGAGACCCAGTACTTC. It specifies CSVVRGGEETQYF.

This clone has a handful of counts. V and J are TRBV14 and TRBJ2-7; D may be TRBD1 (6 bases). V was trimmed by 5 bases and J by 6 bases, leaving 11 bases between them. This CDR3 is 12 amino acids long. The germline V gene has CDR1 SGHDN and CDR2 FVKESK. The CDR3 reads CASSWGPFEQYF. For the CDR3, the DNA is TGTGCCAGCAGCTGGGGGCCGTTCGAGCAGTACTTC.

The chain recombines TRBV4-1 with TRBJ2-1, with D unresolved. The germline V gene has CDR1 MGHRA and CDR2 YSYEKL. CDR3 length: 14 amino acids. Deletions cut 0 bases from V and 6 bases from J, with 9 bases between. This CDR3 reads CASSQDGFGNEQFF. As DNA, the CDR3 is TGCGCCAGCAGCCAAGACGGTTTTGGCAATGAGCAGTTCTTC.

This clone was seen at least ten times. The CDR3 DNA follows: TGTGCCAGCAGTCTAGCGGGAGTCCGGAATGAGCAGTTCTTC. Translation gives CASSLAGVRNEQFF. The V gene is TRBV6-6, the J gene TRBJ2-1; the match to TRBD2 covers 10 bases. The J segment lost 7 bases and the V segment lost 5 bases, leaving 5 bases of the junction unmatched. Germline V CDR1 and CDR2: MNHNY, SVGAGI (reference sequence). This CDR3 region has 14 residues.

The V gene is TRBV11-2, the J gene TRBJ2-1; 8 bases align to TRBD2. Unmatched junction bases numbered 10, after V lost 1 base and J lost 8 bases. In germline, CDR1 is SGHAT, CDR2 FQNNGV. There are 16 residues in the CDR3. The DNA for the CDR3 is TGTGCCAGCAGCTTAGCGGCGGGGGGAGGAGGGTATGAGCAGTTCTTC. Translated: CASSLAAGGGGYEQFF.

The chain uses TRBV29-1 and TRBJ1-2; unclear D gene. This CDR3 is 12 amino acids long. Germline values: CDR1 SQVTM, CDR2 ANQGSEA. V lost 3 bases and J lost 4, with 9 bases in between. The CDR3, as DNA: TGCAGCGTTGATTTGGGGAGCTATGGCTACACCTTC. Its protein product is CSVDLGSYGYTF.

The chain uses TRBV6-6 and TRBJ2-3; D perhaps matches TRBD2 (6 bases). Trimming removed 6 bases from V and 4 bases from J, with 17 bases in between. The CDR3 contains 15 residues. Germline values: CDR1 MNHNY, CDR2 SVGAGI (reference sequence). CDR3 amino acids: CASSYGGNSSDTQYF. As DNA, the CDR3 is TGTGCCAGCAGCTACGGCGGGAATTCTTCAGATACGCAGTATTTT.

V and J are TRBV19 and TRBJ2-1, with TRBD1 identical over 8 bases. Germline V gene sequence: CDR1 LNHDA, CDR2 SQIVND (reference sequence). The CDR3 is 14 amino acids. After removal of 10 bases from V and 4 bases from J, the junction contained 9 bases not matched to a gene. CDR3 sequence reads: CATKGDRRYNEQFF. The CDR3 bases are TGTGCCACAAAAGGGGACAGGCGGTACAATGAGCAGTTCTTC.

DNA of the CDR3: TGCGCCAGCAGCTTGGGAACAGTTACCTACGAGCAGTACTTC. Translating gives CASSLGTVTYEQYF. V and J are TRBV5-1 and TRBJ2-7; D is unclear. CDR3 size: 14 residues. Trimming shortened V by 0 bases and J by 2 bases, and 9 bases separated the two germline ends. Germline values: CDR1 SGHRS, CDR2 YFSETQ. Full variable domain (remainder filled in from reference TRBV5-1 and TRBJ2-7): KAGVTQTPRYLIKTRGQQVTLSCSPISGHRSVSWYQQTPGQGLQFLFEYFSETQRNKGNFPGRFSGRQFSNSRSEMNVSTLELGDSALYLCASSLGTVTYEQYFGPGTRLTVT.

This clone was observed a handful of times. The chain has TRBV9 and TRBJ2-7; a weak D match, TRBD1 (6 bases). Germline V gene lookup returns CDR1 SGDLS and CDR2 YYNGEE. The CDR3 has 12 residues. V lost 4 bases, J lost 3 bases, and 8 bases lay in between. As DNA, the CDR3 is TGTGCCAGCAGCAAACAGGGCTACGAGCAGTACTTC. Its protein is CASSKQGYEQYF.

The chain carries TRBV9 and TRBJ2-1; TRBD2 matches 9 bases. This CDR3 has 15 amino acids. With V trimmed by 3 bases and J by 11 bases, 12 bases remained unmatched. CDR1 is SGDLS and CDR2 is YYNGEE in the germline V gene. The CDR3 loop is CASSGSLIAGEKQFF. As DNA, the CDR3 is TGTGCCAGCAGCGGGTCTTTGATAGCGGGAGAGAAGCAGTTCTTC.

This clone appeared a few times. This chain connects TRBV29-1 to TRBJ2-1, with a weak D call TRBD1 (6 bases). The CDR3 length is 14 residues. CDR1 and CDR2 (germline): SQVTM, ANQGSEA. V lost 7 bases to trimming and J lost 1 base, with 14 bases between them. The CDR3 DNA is TGCAGCGGGTCCCTAAGGGGGTCCTACAATGAGCAGTTCTTC. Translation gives CSGSLRGSYNEQFF.

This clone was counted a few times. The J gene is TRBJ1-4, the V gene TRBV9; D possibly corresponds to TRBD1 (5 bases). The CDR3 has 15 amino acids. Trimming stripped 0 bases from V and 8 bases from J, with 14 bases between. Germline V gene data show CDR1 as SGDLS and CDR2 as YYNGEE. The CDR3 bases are TGTGCCAGCAGCGTAGGGTGGGGGGATAACGAAAAACTGTTTTTT. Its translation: CASSVGWGDNEKLFF.

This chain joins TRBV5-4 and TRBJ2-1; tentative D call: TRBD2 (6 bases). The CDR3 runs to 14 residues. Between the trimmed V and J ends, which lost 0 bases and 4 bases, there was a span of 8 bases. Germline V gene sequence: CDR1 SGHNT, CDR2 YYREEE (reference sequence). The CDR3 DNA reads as TGTGCCAGCAGCTTGGTGGGGGGATACAATGAGCAGTTCTTC. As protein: CASSLVGGYNEQFF.

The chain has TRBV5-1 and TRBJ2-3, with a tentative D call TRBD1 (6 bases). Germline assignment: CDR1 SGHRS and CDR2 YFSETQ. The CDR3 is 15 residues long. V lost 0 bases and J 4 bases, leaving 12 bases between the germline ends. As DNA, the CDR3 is TGCGCCAGCAGCTTGGATCCAGGGGTGGCAGATACGCAGTATTTT. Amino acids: CASSLDPGVADTQYF.

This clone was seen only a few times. Here the CDR3 reads CASSTPGTSGQETQYF. The CDR3 bases are TGTGCCAGCAGCACCCCCGGGACTAGCGGCCAAGAGACCCAGTACTTC. The V gene is TRBV5-4, the J gene TRBJ2-5; 11 bases match TRBD2. Germline V gene data show CDR1 as SGHNT and CDR2 as YYREEE (reference sequence). This CDR3 has 16 amino acids. V lost 4 bases to trimming and J lost 1 base; unmatched junction nucleotides: 6.

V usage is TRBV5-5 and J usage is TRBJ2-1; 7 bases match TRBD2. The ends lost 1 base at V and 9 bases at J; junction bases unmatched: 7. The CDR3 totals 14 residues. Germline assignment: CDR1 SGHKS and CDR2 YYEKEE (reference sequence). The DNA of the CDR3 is TGTGCCAGCAGCTTGTGGCGGGAGCAGACTGAGCAGTTCTTC. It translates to CASSLWREQTEQFF.

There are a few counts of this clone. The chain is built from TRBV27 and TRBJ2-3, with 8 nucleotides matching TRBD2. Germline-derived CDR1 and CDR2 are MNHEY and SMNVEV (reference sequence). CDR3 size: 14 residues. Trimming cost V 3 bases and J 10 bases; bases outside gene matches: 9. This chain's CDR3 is CASSFFTSGPPQYF. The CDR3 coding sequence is TGTGCCAGCAGTTTTTTCACTAGCGGACCTCCGCAGTATTTT.